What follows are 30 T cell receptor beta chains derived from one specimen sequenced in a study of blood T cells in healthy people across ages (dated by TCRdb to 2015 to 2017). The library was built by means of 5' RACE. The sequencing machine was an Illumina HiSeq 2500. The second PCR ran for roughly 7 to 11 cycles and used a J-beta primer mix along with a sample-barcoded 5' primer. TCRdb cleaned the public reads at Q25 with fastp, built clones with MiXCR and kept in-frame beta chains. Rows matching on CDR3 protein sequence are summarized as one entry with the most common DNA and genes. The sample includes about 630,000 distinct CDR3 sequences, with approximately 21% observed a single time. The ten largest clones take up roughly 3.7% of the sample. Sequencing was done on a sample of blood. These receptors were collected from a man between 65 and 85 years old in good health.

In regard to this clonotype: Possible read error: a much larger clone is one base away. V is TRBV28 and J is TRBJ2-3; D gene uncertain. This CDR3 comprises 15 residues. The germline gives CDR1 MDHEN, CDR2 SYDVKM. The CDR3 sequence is CASSLSASYADTQYF. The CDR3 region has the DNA TGTGCCAGCAGTTTAAGCGCGAGTTACGCAGACACGCAGTATTTT.

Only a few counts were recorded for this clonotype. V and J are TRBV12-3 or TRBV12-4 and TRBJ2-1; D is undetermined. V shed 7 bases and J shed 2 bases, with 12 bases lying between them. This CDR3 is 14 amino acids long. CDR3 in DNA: TGTGCCAGCACCAAAAGAGAGGCCTACAATGAGCAGTTCTTC. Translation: CASTKREAYNEQFF.

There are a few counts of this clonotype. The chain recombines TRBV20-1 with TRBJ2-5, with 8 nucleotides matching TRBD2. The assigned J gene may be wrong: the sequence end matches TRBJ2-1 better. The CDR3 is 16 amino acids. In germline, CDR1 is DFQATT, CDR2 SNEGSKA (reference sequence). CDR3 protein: CSARDRIAGTYNEQFF. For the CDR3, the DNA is TGCAGTGCTAGAGATCGGATAGCGGGAACCTACAATGAGCAGTTCTTC.

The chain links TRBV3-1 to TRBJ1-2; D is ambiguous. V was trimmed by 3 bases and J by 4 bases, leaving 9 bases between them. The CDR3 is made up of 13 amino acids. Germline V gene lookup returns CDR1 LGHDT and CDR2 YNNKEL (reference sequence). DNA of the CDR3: TGTGCCAGCAGCCAGGCGATCGGCTATGGCTACACCTTC. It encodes CASSQAIGYGYTF. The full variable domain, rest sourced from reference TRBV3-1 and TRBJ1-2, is DTAVSQTPKYLVTQMGNDKSIKCEQNLGHDTMYWYKQDSKKFLKIMFSYNNKELIINETVPNRFSPKSPDKAHLNLHINSLELGDSAVYFCASSQAIGYGYTFGSGTRLTVV.

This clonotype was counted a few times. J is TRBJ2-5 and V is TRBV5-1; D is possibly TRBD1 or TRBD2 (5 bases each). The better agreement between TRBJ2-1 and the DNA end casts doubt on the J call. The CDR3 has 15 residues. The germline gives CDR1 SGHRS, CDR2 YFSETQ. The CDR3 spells CASSPRGVVAEEQFF. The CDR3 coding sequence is TGCGCCAGCAGCCCTAGAGGGGTAGTGGCGGAGGAGCAGTTCTTC.

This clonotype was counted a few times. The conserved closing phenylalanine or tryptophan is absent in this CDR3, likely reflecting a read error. The CDR3 protein is CASSMGLAVYNEQFL. The CDR3 DNA follows: TGTGCCAGCAGCATGGGACTAGCGGTTTACAATGAGCAGTTCCTC. The chain links TRBV7-6 to TRBJ2-1; 11 bases align to TRBD2. The germline V gene encodes CDR1 SGHVS and CDR2 FNYEAQ. The ends lost 5 bases at V and 4 bases at J; junction bases unmatched: 4. The CDR3 spans 15 residues.

Written as DNA, the CDR3 is TGTGCCAGCAGCGCTATGGGACAGGGGCAAGAGACCCAGTACTTC. It is translated as CASSAMGQGQETQYF. The chain links TRBV9 to TRBJ2-5; 10 positions agree with TRBD1. With 3 bases clipped from V and 2 bases from J, the junction kept 4 bases outside the gene matches. The CDR3 contains 15 residues. Germline V gene sequence: CDR1 SGDLS, CDR2 YYNGEE.

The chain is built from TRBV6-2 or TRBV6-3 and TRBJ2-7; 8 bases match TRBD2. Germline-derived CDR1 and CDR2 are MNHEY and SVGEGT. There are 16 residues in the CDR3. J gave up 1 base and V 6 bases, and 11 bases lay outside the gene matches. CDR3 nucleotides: TGTGCCAGCAGACCACCAAGCGGGGGTCTTTCCTACGAGCAGTACTTC. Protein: CASRPPSGGLSYEQYF.

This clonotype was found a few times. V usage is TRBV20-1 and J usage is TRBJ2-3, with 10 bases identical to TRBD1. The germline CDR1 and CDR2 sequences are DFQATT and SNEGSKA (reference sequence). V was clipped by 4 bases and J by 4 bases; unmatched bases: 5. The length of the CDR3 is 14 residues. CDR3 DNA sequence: TGCAGTGCTACCGGGACAGGGGCATCAGATACGCAGTATTTT. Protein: CSATGTGASDTQYF.

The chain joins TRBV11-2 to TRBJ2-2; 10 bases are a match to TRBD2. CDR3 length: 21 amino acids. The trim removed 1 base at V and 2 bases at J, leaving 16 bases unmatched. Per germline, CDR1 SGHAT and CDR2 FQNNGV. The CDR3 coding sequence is TGTGCCAGCAGCTTAGTTTTTGGAGGGCCCGGACTAGCGGTTAACACCGGGGAGCTGTTTTTT. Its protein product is CASSLVFGGPGLAVNTGELFF.

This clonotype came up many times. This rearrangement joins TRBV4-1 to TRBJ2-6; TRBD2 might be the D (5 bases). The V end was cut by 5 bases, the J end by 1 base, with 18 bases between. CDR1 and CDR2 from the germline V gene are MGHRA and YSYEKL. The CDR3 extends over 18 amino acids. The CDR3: CASSFRPFRGSGANVLTF. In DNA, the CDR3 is TGCGCCAGCAGCTTTCGACCCTTTCGGGGTTCTGGGGCCAACGTCCTGACTTTC.

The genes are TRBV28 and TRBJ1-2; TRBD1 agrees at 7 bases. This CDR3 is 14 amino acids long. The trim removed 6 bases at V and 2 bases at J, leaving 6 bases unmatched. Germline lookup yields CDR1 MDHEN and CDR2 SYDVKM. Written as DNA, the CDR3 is TGTGCCAGCAGAAATGAACAGGGGAACTATGGCTACACCTTC. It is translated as CASRNEQGNYGYTF.

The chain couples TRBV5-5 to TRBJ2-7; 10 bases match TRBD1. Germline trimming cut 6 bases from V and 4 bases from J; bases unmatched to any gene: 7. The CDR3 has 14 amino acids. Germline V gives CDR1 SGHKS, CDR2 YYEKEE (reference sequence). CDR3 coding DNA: TGTGCCAGCAACCTGGGACAGGGGAGGTACGAGCAGTACTTC. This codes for CASNLGQGRYEQYF.

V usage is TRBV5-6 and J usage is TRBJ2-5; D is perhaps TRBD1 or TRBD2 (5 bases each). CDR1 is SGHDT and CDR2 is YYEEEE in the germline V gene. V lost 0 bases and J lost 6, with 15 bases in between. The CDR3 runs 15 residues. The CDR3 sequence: CASSLVYEGRKTQYF. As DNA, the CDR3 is TGTGCCAGCAGCTTGGTCTATGAGGGGAGAAAGACCCAGTACTTC.

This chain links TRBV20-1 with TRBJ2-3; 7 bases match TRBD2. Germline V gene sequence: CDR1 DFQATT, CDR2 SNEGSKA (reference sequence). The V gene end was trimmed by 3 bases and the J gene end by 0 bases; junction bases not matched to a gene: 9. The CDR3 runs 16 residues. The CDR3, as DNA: TGCAGTGCTAGTGGGTCGGCTAGCGGAAGCACAGATACGCAGTATTTT. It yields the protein CSASGSASGSTDTQYF.

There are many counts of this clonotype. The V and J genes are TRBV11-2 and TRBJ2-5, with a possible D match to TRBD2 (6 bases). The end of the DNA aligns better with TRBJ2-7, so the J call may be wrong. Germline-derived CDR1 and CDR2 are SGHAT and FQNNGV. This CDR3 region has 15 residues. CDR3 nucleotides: TGTGCCAGCAGCTCCTCGGGGATGCGGGGAGGCGAGCAGTACTTC. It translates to CASSSSGMRGGEQYF.

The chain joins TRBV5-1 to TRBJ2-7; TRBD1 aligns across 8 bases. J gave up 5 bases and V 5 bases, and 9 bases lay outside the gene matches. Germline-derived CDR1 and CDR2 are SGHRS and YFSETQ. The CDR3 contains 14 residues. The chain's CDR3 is CASRTTQGAHEQYF. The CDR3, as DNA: TGCGCCAGCAGAACTACGCAGGGGGCCCACGAGCAGTACTTC.

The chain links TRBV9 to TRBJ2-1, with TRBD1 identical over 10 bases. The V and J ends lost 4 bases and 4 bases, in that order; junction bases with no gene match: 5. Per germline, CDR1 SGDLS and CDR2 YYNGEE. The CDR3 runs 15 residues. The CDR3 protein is CASSMGQGLYNEQFF. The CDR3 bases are TGTGCCAGCAGCATGGGACAGGGGTTATACAATGAGCAGTTCTTC. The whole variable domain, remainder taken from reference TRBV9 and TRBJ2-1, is DSGVTQTPKHLITATGQRVTLRCSPRSGDLSVYWYQQSLDQGLQFLIQYYNGEERAKGNILERFSAQQFPDLHSELNLSSLELGDSALYFCASSMGQGLYNEQFFGPGTRLTVL.

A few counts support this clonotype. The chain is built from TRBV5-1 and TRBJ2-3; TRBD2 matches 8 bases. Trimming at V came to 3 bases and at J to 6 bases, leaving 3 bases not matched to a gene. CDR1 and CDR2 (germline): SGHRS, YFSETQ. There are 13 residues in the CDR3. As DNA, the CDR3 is TGCGCCAGCAGCTCGCCGGGGGGGGATACGCAGTATTTT. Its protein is CASSSPGGDTQYF. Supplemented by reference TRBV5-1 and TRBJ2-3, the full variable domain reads KAGVTQTPRYLIKTRGQQVTLSCSPISGHRSVSWYQQTPGQGLQFLFEYFSETQRNKGNFPGRFSGRQFSNSRSEMNVSTLELGDSALYLCASSSPGGDTQYFGPGTRLTVL.

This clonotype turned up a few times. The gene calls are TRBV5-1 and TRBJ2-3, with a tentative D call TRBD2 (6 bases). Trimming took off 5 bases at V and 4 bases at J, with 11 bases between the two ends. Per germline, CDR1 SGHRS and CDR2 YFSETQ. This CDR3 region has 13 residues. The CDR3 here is CASRTGEADTQYF. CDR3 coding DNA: TGCGCCAGCAGGACGGGAGAGGCAGATACGCAGTATTTT.

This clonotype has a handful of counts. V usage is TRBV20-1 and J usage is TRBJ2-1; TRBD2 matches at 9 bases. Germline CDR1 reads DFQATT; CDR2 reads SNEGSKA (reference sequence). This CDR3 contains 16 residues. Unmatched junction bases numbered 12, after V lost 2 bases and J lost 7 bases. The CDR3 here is CSARRGIGLARNEQFF. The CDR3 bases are TGCAGTGCTAGACGGGGGATAGGACTAGCGCGGAATGAGCAGTTCTTC.

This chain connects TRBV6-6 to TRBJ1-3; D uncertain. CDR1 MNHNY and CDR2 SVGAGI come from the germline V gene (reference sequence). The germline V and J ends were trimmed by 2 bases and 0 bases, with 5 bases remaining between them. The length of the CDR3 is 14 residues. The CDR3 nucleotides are TGTGCCAGCAGTTACGCAGGCTCTGGAAACACCATATATTTT. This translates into CASSYAGSGNTIYF.

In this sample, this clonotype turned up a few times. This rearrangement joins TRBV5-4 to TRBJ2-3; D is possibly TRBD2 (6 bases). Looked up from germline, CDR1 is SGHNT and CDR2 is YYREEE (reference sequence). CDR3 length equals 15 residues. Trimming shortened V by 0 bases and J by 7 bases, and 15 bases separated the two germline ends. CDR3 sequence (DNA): TGTGCCAGCAGCTTGGGCTCGGGCGGGGAAAATACGCAGTATTTT. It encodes CASSLGSGGENTQYF.

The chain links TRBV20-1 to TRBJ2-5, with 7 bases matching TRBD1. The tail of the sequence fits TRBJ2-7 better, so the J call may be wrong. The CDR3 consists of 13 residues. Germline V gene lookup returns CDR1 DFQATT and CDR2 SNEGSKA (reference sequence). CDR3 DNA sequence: TGCAGTGCGACCGGGACAGCTTCGGTCGAGCAGTACTTC. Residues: CSATGTASVEQYF.

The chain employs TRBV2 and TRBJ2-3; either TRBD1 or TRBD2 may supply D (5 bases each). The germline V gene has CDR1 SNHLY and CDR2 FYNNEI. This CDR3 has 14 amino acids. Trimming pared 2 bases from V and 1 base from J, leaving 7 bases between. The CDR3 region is CASSEQGRTDTQYF. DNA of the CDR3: TGTGCCAGCAGTGAACAGGGACGCACAGATACGCAGTATTTT.

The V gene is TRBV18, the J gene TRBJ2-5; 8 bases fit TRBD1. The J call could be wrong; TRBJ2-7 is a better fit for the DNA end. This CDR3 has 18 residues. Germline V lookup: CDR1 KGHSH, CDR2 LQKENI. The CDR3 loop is CASSRNTGSGQGGNEQYF. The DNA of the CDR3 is TGTGCCAGCTCACGTAATACAGGTAGTGGACAGGGAGGCAACGAGCAGTACTTC.

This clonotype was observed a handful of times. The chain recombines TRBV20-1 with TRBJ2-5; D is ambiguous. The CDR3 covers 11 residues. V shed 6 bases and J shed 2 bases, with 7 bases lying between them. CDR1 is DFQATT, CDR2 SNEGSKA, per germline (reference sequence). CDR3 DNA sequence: TGCAGTGCCGCACGACAAGAGACCCAGTACTTC. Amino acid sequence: CSAARQETQYF.

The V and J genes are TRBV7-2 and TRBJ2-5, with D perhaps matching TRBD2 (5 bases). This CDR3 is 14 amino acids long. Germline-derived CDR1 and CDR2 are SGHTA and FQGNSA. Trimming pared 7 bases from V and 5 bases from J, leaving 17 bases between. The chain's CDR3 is CASIRSTGLETQYF. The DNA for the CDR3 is TGTGCCAGCATAAGAAGTACGGGGTTGGAGACCCAGTACTTC.

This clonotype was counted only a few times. The CDR3 here is CSAPGGAGNQPQHF. The DNA of the CDR3 is TGCAGTGCTCCAGGGGGCGCGGGAAATCAGCCCCAGCATTTT. J is TRBJ1-5 and V is TRBV20-1; 8 nucleotides agree with TRBD1. Trimming removed 5 bases from V and 4 bases from J; junction bases left unmatched: 7. Germline V gene sequence: CDR1 DFQATT, CDR2 SNEGSKA (reference sequence). The CDR3 sequence is 14 residues long.

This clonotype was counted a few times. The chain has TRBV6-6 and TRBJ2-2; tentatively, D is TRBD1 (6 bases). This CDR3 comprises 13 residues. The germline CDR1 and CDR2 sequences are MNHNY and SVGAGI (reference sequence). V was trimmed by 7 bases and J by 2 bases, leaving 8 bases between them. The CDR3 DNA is TGTGCCAGCAAGGACAGTAACACCGGGGAGCTGTTTTTT. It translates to CASKDSNTGELFF.